The 8 T cell receptor beta chains below come from one sample, sequenced in a study of blood T cell repertoires in COVID-19 (dated by TCRdb to about 2020). Libraries were made using the immunoSEQ multiplex PCR assay. Sourced from immuneACCESS, this table was stored by TCRdb with only in-frame sequences that have V and J called. A share of the clones is absent; for the studies checked, an unresolved V gene accounts for under half, and the remainder has no known explanation. Present in this sample are over 95,000 clones, about four fifths of which were seen just once. Jointly, the top ten make up roughly 10% of the sample. Sequenced material: peripheral blood. These receptors were taken from a human donor in a cohort sampled during active COVID-19.

The CDR3: CASSSDRQNTEAFF. The CDR3 nucleotides are TGTGCCAGCAGCTCGGACAGACAGAACACTGAAGCTTTCTTT. This chain connects TRBV3-1 (or the pseudogene TRBV3-2) to TRBJ1-1; maybe TRBD1 (6 bases). Trimming shortened V by 5 bases and J by 1 base, and 11 bases separated the two germline ends. Germline V gene lookup returns CDR1 LGHDT and CDR2 YNNKEL (reference sequence). The CDR3 is made up of 14 amino acids.

The gene calls are TRBV5-5 and TRBJ1-1, with D perhaps TRBD1 (6 bases). V was cut by 4 bases and J by 2 bases, with 12 bases left in between. The CDR3 sequence is 14 residues long. In germline, CDR1 is SGHKS, CDR2 YYEKEE (reference sequence). Here the CDR3 DNA reads TGTGCCAGCAGCCTCGACAGGACTAACACTGAAGCTTTCTTT. This encodes CASSLDRTNTEAFF. The whole variable domain, remainder taken from reference TRBV5-5 and TRBJ1-1, is DAGVTQSPTHLIKTRGQQVTLRCSPISGHKSVSWYQQVLGQGPQFIFQYYEKEERGRGNFPDRFSARQFPNYSSELNVNALLLGDSALYLCASSLDRTNTEAFFGQGTRLTVV.

The gene calls are TRBV6-5 and TRBJ1-4, with D perhaps matching TRBD1 (5 bases). The germline CDR1 and CDR2 sequences are MNHEY and SVGAGI. The CDR3 covers 15 residues. V lost 0 bases and J 10 bases, leaving 15 bases between the germline ends. CDR3 DNA: TGTGCCAGCAGTTACTCGGCAGGGTCGGTTGGAAAACTGTTTTTT. It codes for CASSYSAGSVGKLFF.

The chain links TRBV20-1 to TRBJ1-4, with 7 positions matching TRBD1. CDR1 is DFQATT, CDR2 SNEGSKA, per germline (reference sequence). The CDR3 has 11 amino acids. The CDR3 spells CKGQLNEKLFF. CDR3 bases: TGCAAGGGACAGCTTAATGAAAAACTGTTTTTT.

The rearrangement uses TRBV7-2 and TRBJ1-6; TRBD1 agrees at 7 bases. J gave up 7 bases and V 5 bases, and 8 bases lay outside the gene matches. Germline V gene data show CDR1 as SGHTA and CDR2 as FQGNSA. The CDR3 extends over 15 amino acids. In nucleotides, the CDR3 is TGTGCCAGCAGCCCGTTAACAGGGGAGAATTCACCCCTCCACTTT. Encoded protein: CASSPLTGENSPLHF. Complete variable domain (other parts from reference TRBV7-2 and TRBJ1-6): GAGVSQSPSNKVTEKGKDVELRCDPISGHTALYWYRQSLGQGLEFLIYFQGNSAPDKSGLPSDRFSAERTGGSVSTLTIQRTQQEDSAVYLCASSPLTGENSPLHFGNGTRLTVT.

The chain links TRBV21-1 to TRBJ1-1; the table gives TRBD1 as D, unverified against the DNA. TRBV21-1 is designated a pseudogene. The CDR3 loop spans 16 amino acids. The CDR3, as DNA: TGTGCCAGCAGCAAAGGAGACAGGGAGAGGAACACTGAAGCTTTCTTT. It encodes CASSKGDRERNTEAFF.

The V call is TRBV30, the J call TRBJ1-2; 11 positions agree with TRBD1. V shed 5 bases and J 4 bases; nucleotides not matched to a gene: 0. The germline CDR1 and CDR2 sequences are GTSNPN and SVGIG (reference sequence). This CDR3 has 12 amino acids. CDR3 protein: CAWGTGGYGYTF. CDR3 nucleotides: TGTGCCTGGGGGACAGGGGGCTATGGCTACACCTTC.

The genes are TRBV6-5 and TRBJ1-1, with no clear D. V lost 6 bases and J 6 bases, leaving 11 bases between the germline ends. Germline CDR1 is MNHEY and CDR2 is SVGAGI. This CDR3 contains 12 residues. CDR3 amino acids: CASRRGSAEAFF. Written as DNA, the CDR3 is TGTGCCAGCAGGAGAGGAAGTGCTGAAGCTTTCTTT.